This TCR beta chain was retrieved from a study of T-cell reconstitution after alpha-beta-depleted transplantation in children. The germline V and J ends were trimmed by 6 bases and 0 bases, with 9 bases remaining between them. This CDR3 is built from 14 residues. Germline V gene data show CDR1 as MDHEN and CDR2 as SYDVKM. Preparation of the TCRbeta library involved a method that used unique molecular identifiers. TCRdb redid the calling of the PCR reads with MiXCR, one entry per CDR3 protein. The sample shows just over 350,000 distinct CDR3 sequences, 13% of them seen only once. The starting material was PBMCs, obtained from the stem cell graft. The receptor was derived from a human donor who donated a stem cell graft to a child with Fanconi anemia. The J gene is TRBJ1-5, the V gene TRBV28; no clear D gene. CDR3 nucleotides: TGTGCCAGCAGCCCCTTCATTAGCAATCAGCCCCAGCATTTT. It specifies CASSPFISNQPQHF.